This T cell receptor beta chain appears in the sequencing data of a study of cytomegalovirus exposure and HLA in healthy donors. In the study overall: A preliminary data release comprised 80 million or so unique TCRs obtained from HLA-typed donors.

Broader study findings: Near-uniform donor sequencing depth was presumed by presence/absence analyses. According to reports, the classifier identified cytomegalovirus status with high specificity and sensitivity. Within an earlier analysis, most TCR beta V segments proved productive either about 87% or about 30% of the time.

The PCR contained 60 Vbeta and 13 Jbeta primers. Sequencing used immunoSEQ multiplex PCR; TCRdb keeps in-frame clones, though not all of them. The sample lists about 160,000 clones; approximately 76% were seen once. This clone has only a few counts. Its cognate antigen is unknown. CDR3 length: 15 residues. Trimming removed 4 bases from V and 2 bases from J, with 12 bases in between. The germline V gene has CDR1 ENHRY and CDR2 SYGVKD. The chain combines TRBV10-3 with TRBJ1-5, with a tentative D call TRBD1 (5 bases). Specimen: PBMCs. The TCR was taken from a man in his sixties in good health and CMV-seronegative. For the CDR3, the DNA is TGTGCCATCAGTGGGGACGGGGGTGGCAATCAGCCCCAGCATTTT. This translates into CAISGDGGGNQPQHF.